A selection of T cell receptor beta chains follows, all from one sample in a study of T-cell memory formation after mild COVID-19. TCRdb redid the calling of the 5' RACE reads with MiXCR, one entry per CDR3 protein. The data show 95,000 to 110,000 distinct CDR3 sequences, over 13% seen once. Sequencing used PBMCs or a T cell subset sorted from them (not recorded which). The receptor set was obtained from a man younger than 35 who had mild COVID-19 (a few samples of this study predate the infection). Cell type and time point are not known. Each CDR3 is given with its conserved first and last residue. The D gene is left open where the match is weak. Size values are once, few and many counts, or a class for expanded clones, and some rows have none.

>NA|TRBJ1-2|TRBV12-5|NA
TGTGCTAGTGGTGCCGGGACCGCCTATGGCTACACCTTC
CASGAGTAYGYTF
>NA|TRBJ2-3|TRBV7-3|TRBD1
TGTGCCAGCAGCCGGACAGGGGGACTGGATACGCAGTATTTT
CASSRTGGLDTQYF
>many|TRBJ1-3|TRBV15|NA
TGTGCCACCAGCTGGGAACTGGGCAGCGGAAACACCATATATTTT
CATSWELGSGNTIYF
>few|TRBJ2-7|TRBV5-1|TRBD1
TGCGCCAGCAGCACAGGGACAGGGAACTACGAGCAGTACTTC
CASSTGTGNYEQYF
>NA|TRBJ2-1|TRBV6-6|NA
TGTGCCAGCAGTCAAAATGAGCAGTTCTTC
CASSQNEQFF
>few|TRBJ1-5|TRBV19|NA
TGTGCCAGTAGTATGGGGACGCTTTTGCATTTT
CASSMGTLLHF
>few|TRBJ1-3|TRBV13|NA
TGTGCCAGCAGCTTCAAGGGCCGAGCGGGAAACACCATATATTTT
CASSFKGRAGNTIYF
>NA|TRBJ2-7|TRBV5-1|NA
TGCGCCAGCAGCTTGGAACCACTTTCCTACGAGCAGTACTTC
CASSLEPLSYEQYF
>NA|TRBJ2-7|TRBV7-6|TRBD2
TGTGCCAGCAGCGCCGGACTAGCGGGAGCTCGGGAGCAGTACTTC
CASSAGLAGAREQYF
>few|TRBJ2-1|TRBV9|NA
TGTGCCAGCAGCGTAGGGTGGGGGATTCTCAATGAGCAGTTCTTC
CASSVGWGILNEQFF
>few|TRBJ1-1|TRBV6-1|NA
TGTGCCAGCAGTCACCAAGGGACGGGGGGCACTGAAGCTTTCTTT
CASSHQGTGGTEAFF
>few|TRBJ2-2|TRBV29-1|TRBD1
TGCAGCGGGACAGGCGCGAACACCGGGGAGCTGTTTTTT
CSGTGANTGELFF
>NA|TRBJ2-3|TRBV20-1|NA
TGCAGTGCTAGAGATCTCCGGGCGGCAGCTAGCACAGATACGCAGTATTTT
CSARDLRAAASTDTQYF
>few|TRBJ2-5|TRBV7-8|TRBD2
TGTGCCAGCAGCCGCCGAGCGGGGGGCTACCAAGAGACCCAGTACTTC
CASSRRAGGYQETQYF
>few|TRBJ2-3|TRBV12-3/TRBV12-4|TRBD1
TGTGCCAGCAGTCCCGGGACAGGGGTCACAGATACGCAGTATTTT
CASSPGTGVTDTQYF
>few|TRBJ2-2|TRBV15|TRBD2
TGTGCCACCAGCAGAGCTAGCGGCGGGGAGCTGTTTTTT
CATSRASGGELFF
>many|TRBJ2-1|TRBV6-6|NA
TGTGCCAGCAGCCTCGAACCCCCCGGGGAGCCGGGATACAATGAGCAGTTCTTC
CASSLEPPGEPGYNEQFF
>many|TRBJ1-4|TRBV12-3/TRBV12-4|NA
TGTGCCAGCAGTAACGGACAGTTAACTAATGAAAAACTGTTTTTT
CASSNGQLTNEKLFF
>NA|TRBJ2-1|TRBV12-3/TRBV12-4|NA
TGTGCCAGCAGTTTAGGGCAGGGGTTCAACAATGAGCAGTTCTTC
CASSLGQGFNNEQFF
>many|TRBJ2-2|TRBV29-1|NA
TGCAGCGTGTTTTCAGGGGACCTTTCGCTTGGCGGGGAGCTGTTTTTT
CSVFSGDLSLGGELFF
>few|TRBJ2-7|TRBV2|TRBD1
TGTGCCAGCAGTGACACTGGGACAGCGGTGTACGAGCAGTACTTC
CASSDTGTAVYEQYF
>many|TRBJ1-2|TRBV18|NA
TGTGCCAGCTCACCAGGGGGGGCTGGTGGCTACACCTTC
CASSPGGAGGYTF
>few|TRBJ2-3|TRBV9|TRBD2
TGTGCCAGCAGCGTCGACGGGGGGGGGTATGAAGATACGCAGTATTTT
CASSVDGGGYEDTQYF
>few|TRBJ1-5|TRBV12-5|TRBD1
TGTGCTAGTTCCCTAGCGACAGGGGGAGGCCCTCAGCATTTT
CASSLATGGGPQHF
>NA|TRBJ2-5|TRBV2|TRBD2
TGTGCCAGCAGCCTGGGACTAATGCCGCAAGAGACCCAGTACTTC
CASSLGLMPQETQYF
>few|TRBJ1-2|TRBV29-1|NA
TGCAGCGTTGATGGGGTGGGGTTCTATGGCTACACCTTC
CSVDGVGFYGYTF
>NA|TRBJ2-7|TRBV4-1|NA
TGCGCCAGCAGCCTCCTGGGGGAATACGAGCAGTACTTC
CASSLLGEYEQYF
>few|TRBJ2-3|TRBV7-9|NA
TGTGCCAGCAGCTCCGTCGCGGGTCTGGGGGATACGCAGTATTTT
CASSSVAGLGDTQYF
>few|TRBJ2-7|TRBV18|TRBD2
TGTGCCAGCTCACCACCATCACGACTAGCGGGGGATACCTACGAGCAGTACTTC
CASSPPSRLAGDTYEQYF
>few|TRBJ1-2|TRBV12-3/TRBV12-4|NA
TGTGCCAGCAGTTTAAGCCCCTACTATGGCTACACCTTC
CASSLSPYYGYTF
>NA|TRBJ2-2|TRBV29-1|NA
TGCAGCGTCGAACTAGTGAGCGGGGAGCTGTTTTTT
CSVELVSGELFF
>NA|TRBJ2-3|TRBV27|NA
TGTGCCAGCAGTCCTCGTTTCTCTAGCACAGATACGCAGTATTTT
CASSPRFSSTDTQYF
>NA|TRBJ1-2|TRBV27|TRBD1
TGTGCCAGCAGTCCCAGTAAGACAGGGTTCGGCTACACCTTC
CASSPSKTGFGYTF
>NA|TRBJ1-5|TRBV7-9|NA
TGTGCCAGCAGCTTAGGTCCCGCCTATAGCAATCAGCCCCAGCATTTT
CASSLGPAYSNQPQHF
>many|TRBJ2-5|TRBV7-2|NA
TGTGCCAGCAGCTTAGTCGGGCAAGAGACCCAGTACTTC
CASSLVGQETQYF
>many|TRBJ2-2|TRBV29-1|NA
TGCAGCGTTGAAGATTGGGGGGATACCGGGGAGCTGTTTTTT
CSVEDWGDTGELFF
>NA|TRBJ2-3|TRBV12-3/TRBV12-4|NA
TGTGCCAGCAGTTTGTTCAGGGGCACAGATACGCAGTATTTT
CASSLFRGTDTQYF
>few|TRBJ1-1|TRBV20-1|NA
TGCAGTGTAAACCCAGGGGTCACTGAAGCTTTCTTT
CSVNPGVTEAFF
>NA|TRBJ1-2|TRBV3-1|NA
TGTGCCAGCAGCCAACCAAACAACTATGGCTACACCTTC
CASSQPNNYGYTF
>NA|TRBJ2-7|TRBV7-9|TRBD1
TGTGCCAGCGGCGGGACAGGGTCCGAGCAGTACTTC
CASGGTGSEQYF
>few|TRBJ2-2|TRBV19|NA
TGTGCCAGTAGTATCCTCACCGGGGAGCTGTTTTTT
CASSILTGELFF
>many|TRBJ2-7|TRBV19|TRBD1
TGTGCCAGTAGTATCGGGACAGGGGGCATTTACGAGCAGTACTTC
CASSIGTGGIYEQYF
>few|TRBJ1-6|TRBV9|TRBD1
TGTGCCAGCAGCCCGTGGGACAGGGAGAATTCACCCCTCCACTTT
CASSPWDRENSPLHF
>few|TRBJ2-7|TRBV27|TRBD2
TGTGCCAGCAGCTATAGCGGGGGTGGAGATTACGAGCAGTACTTC
CASSYSGGGDYEQYF
>few|TRBJ2-1|TRBV7-6|TRBD2
TGTGCCAGCAGCTTATTGCCTAGCGGGGAGTTCAGCTCCTACAATGAGCAGTTCTTC
CASSLLPSGEFSSYNEQFF
>NA|TRBJ2-7|TRBV29-1|NA
TGCAGCGTTGAAGATCTTGTGGGAGATGCCTACGAGCAGTACTTC
CSVEDLVGDAYEQYF
>few|TRBJ2-5|TRBV6-6|NA
TGTGCCAGCAGGGACGGGAACAGACTCCAAGAGACCCAGTACTTC
CASRDGNRLQETQYF
>many|TRBJ2-5|TRBV25-1|NA
TGTGCCAGCAGTGAAGGACAGCTGACGCAAGAGACCCAGTACTTC
CASSEGQLTQETQYF
>NA|TRBJ1-3|TRBV12-5|TRBD1
TGTGCTAGTGGTAATCAGGGGGCATACGGAAACACCATATATTTT
CASGNQGAYGNTIYF
>NA|TRBJ2-3|TRBV14|NA
TGTGCCAGCAGCCCTTCGTACCGGGATACGCAGTATTTT
CASSPSYRDTQYF
>many|TRBJ1-1|TRBV19|NA
TGTGCCAGTAGTATTAGCTCGGGGACCGAAGCTTTCTTT
CASSISSGTEAFF
>few|TRBJ1-1|TRBV4-3|NA
TGCGCCAGCAGCCAGGAAGGGCAGGGGCATGTTTCATCTGAAGCTTTCTTT
CASSQEGQGHVSSEAFF
>NA|TRBJ2-3|TRBV10-3|TRBD2
TGTGCCATCAGTGAGTCGATAGCTAGCGGGGGCACAGATACGCAGTATTTT
CAISESIASGGTDTQYF
>few|TRBJ1-2|TRBV12-3/TRBV12-4|NA
TGTGCCAGCAGTTCCCCTGGGGATGGCTACACCTTC
CASSSPGDGYTF